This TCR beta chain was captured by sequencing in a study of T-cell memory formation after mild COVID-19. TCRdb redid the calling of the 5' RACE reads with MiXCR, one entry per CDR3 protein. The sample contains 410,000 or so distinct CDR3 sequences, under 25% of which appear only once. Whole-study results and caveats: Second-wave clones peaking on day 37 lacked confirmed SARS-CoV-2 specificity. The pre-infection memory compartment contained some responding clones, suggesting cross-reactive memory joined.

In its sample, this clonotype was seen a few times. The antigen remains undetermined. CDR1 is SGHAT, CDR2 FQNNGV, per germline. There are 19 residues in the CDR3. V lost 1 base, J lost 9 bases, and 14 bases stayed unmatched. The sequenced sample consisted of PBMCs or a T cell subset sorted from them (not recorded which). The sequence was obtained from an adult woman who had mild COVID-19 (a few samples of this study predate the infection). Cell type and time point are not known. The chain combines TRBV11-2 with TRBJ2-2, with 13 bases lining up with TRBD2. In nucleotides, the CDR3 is TGTGCCAGCAGCTTAGTTGGCGGGACTAGCGGGATTCTGAGTCGGGAGCTGTTTTTT. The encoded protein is CASSLVGGTSGILSRELFF.